A selection of T cell receptor beta chains follows, all from one sample in a study of cytomegalovirus exposure and HLA in healthy donors. Repertoires were generated with immunoSEQ multiplex PCR, while TCRdb's copy carries only in-frame clones and drops some. Of 90,000 to 150,000 clones in the sample, around 88% were seen once. The sequencing input was PBMCs. These TCRs come from a man younger than 30 in good health and CMV-seronegative. Each CDR3 is given with its conserved first and last residue. D genes are given only for firm matches. Expanded clones get a size class; other rows say once, few or many, or leave the size out.

j_gene: TRBJ1-5; v_gene: TRBV19; abundance: -; d_gene: TRBD1; CDR3nt: TGTGCCAGTAGTCTCGCCGGGACAGGGTATAGCAATCAGCCCCAGCATTTT; CDR3aa: CASSLAGTGYSNQPQHF
j_gene: TRBJ1-5; v_gene: TRBV7-8; abundance: -; d_gene: TRBD1; CDR3nt: TGTGCCAGCAGCCCGGAGGAACAGGGGGCTCTCATCAATCAGCCCCAGCATTTT; CDR3aa: CASSPEEQGALINQPQHF
j_gene: TRBJ1-2; v_gene: TRBV5-1; abundance: once; d_gene: TRBD1; CDR3nt: TGCGCCAGCAGCTGGGACAGGACCGGCTACACCTTC; CDR3aa: CASSWDRTGYTF
j_gene: TRBJ2-5; v_gene: TRBV2; abundance: -; d_gene: -; CDR3nt: TGTGCCAGCAGTGTAAGATCGGGGGTCCGGGAGACCCAGTACTTC; CDR3aa: CASSVRSGVRETQYF
j_gene: TRBJ2-7; v_gene: TRBV12-5; abundance: few; d_gene: -; CDR3nt: TGTGCTAGTGGTTCGGGGGACAGCCTCTACGAGCAGTACTTC; CDR3aa: CASGSGDSLYEQYF
j_gene: TRBJ1-2; v_gene: TRBV5-6; abundance: -; d_gene: -; CDR3nt: TGTGCCAGCAGCCTCGACAGAAACTATGGCTACACCTTC; CDR3aa: CASSLDRNYGYTF
j_gene: TRBJ1-1; v_gene: TRBV30; abundance: -; d_gene: TRBD1; CDR3nt: TGTGCCTGGACCCTTTCCATCGGACAGGGGTTCCCTGAAGCTTTCTTT; CDR3aa: CAWTLSIGQGFPEAFF
j_gene: TRBJ2-2; v_gene: TRBV27; abundance: -; d_gene: -; CDR3nt: TGTGCCAGCAGTTTCGGACTATGGGACACCGGGGAGCTGTTTTTT; CDR3aa: CASSFGLWDTGELFF
j_gene: TRBJ2-5; v_gene: TRBV9; abundance: -; d_gene: -; CDR3nt: TGTGCCAGCAGCGCGAGACTGGGAGGAGAGACCCAGTACTTC; CDR3aa: CASSARLGGETQYF
j_gene: TRBJ1-2; v_gene: TRBV25-1; abundance: few; d_gene: -; CDR3nt: TGTGCCAGCCTAGGCGAGCGGTCTGGCTACACCTTC; CDR3aa: CASLGERSGYTF
j_gene: TRBJ2-7; v_gene: TRBV14; abundance: -; d_gene: -; CDR3nt: TGTGCCAGCAGCCCCAAAAGTCCCAGAAATTCCTACGAGCAGTACTTC; CDR3aa: CASSPKSPRNSYEQYF
j_gene: TRBJ1-1; v_gene: TRBV30; abundance: -; d_gene: -; CDR3nt: TGTGCCTGGTCCCTCAGGGGGAACACTGAAGCTTTCTTT; CDR3aa: CAWSLRGNTEAFF
j_gene: TRBJ1-2; v_gene: TRBV30; abundance: -; d_gene: -; CDR3nt: TGTGCCTGGAGCGGACAGAACTATGGCTACACCTTC; CDR3aa: CAWSGQNYGYTF
j_gene: TRBJ1-2; v_gene: TRBV7-2; abundance: -; d_gene: -; CDR3nt: TGTGCCAGCAGCCCAACAGGGCCGCAGGATTGGACCTTC; CDR3aa: CASSPTGPQDWTF
j_gene: TRBJ2-1; v_gene: TRBV27; abundance: -; d_gene: TRBD1; CDR3nt: TGTGCCAGCAAGGGGGCTCATGAGCAGTTCTTC; CDR3aa: CASKGAHEQFF
j_gene: TRBJ2-1; v_gene: TRBV9; abundance: -; d_gene: TRBD2; CDR3nt: TGTGCCAGCAGCGTCCAAGTGGGGGGGGCCTACAATGAGCAGTTCTTC; CDR3aa: CASSVQVGGAYNEQFF
j_gene: TRBJ1-1; v_gene: TRBV7-8; abundance: -; d_gene: -; CDR3nt: TGTGCCAGCAGCCCTTCCCTGAGGTGGACTGAAGCTTTCTTT; CDR3aa: CASSPSLRWTEAFF
j_gene: TRBJ2-2; v_gene: TRBV7-6; abundance: -; d_gene: TRBD1; CDR3nt: TGTGCCAGCAGTCGGGACAGGGAGATTAGGGGGGAGCTGTTTTTT; CDR3aa: CASSRDREIRGELFF
j_gene: TRBJ1-1; v_gene: TRBV6-1; abundance: -; d_gene: TRBD1; CDR3nt: TGTGCCAGCAGTCGACAGGGTGAAGCTTTCTTT; CDR3aa: CASSRQGEAFF
j_gene: TRBJ1-1; v_gene: TRBV25-1; abundance: -; d_gene: TRBD1; CDR3nt: TGTGCCAGCAGGGACAGGGGGCTGAACACTGAAGCTTTCTTT; CDR3aa: CASRDRGLNTEAFF
j_gene: TRBJ2-3; v_gene: TRBV4-1; abundance: -; d_gene: -; CDR3nt: TGCGCCAGCAGCAAAAGAGATTGGGAGAACACAGATACGCAGTATTTT; CDR3aa: CASSKRDWENTDTQYF
j_gene: TRBJ2-2; v_gene: TRBV5-6; abundance: -; d_gene: TRBD1; CDR3nt: TGTGCCAGCAGCTTGGCAAAATTAAGGACAGGCCTTAACACCGGGGAGCTGTTTTTT; CDR3aa: CASSLAKLRTGLNTGELFF
j_gene: TRBJ2-7; v_gene: TRBV10-3; abundance: -; d_gene: TRBD1; CDR3nt: TGTGCCATCAGTTCCACCAGGAGGACAGGGGGCTACGAGCAGTACTTC; CDR3aa: CAISSTRRTGGYEQYF
j_gene: TRBJ1-1; v_gene: TRBV27; abundance: -; d_gene: -; CDR3nt: TGTGCCAGCAGCCGGACAGTGAACACTGAAGCTTTCTTT; CDR3aa: CASSRTVNTEAFF
j_gene: TRBJ1-2; v_gene: TRBV2; abundance: few; d_gene: TRBD1; CDR3nt: TGTGCCAGCAGTGGACAGGGGTACTATGGCTACACCTTC; CDR3aa: CASSGQGYYGYTF
j_gene: TRBJ2-3; v_gene: TRBV27; abundance: -; d_gene: TRBD1; CDR3nt: TGTGCCAGCAGACCAAACCTCAAACCGACAGGGACCCATGACACAGATACGCAGTATTTT; CDR3aa: CASRPNLKPTGTHDTDTQYF
j_gene: TRBJ2-7; v_gene: TRBV27; abundance: -; d_gene: -; CDR3nt: TGTGCCACCGCCCGATTCAACAGTTGGGTCGAGCAGTACTTC; CDR3aa: CATARFNSWVEQYF
j_gene: TRBJ1-1; v_gene: TRBV27; abundance: once; d_gene: -; CDR3nt: TGTGCCAGCAGTGCTCAAGGGGGGAACACTGAAGCTTTCTTT; CDR3aa: CASSAQGGNTEAFF
j_gene: TRBJ1-5; v_gene: TRBV10-3; abundance: -; d_gene: -; CDR3nt: TGTGCCATCAGTGAGTCGGGCAGGGGCAATCAGCCCCAGCATTTT; CDR3aa: CAISESGRGNQPQHF
j_gene: TRBJ2-1; v_gene: TRBV27; abundance: -; d_gene: TRBD2; CDR3nt: TGTGCCAGCAGTTTATGGGGCACCGGGACTAGCGGGGGGGACGAGCAGTTCTTC; CDR3aa: CASSLWGTGTSGGDEQFF
j_gene: TRBJ1-2; v_gene: TRBV12-5; abundance: -; d_gene: -; CDR3nt: TGTGCTAGTGGGGCGGACTCTGGGGTCTACGGCTACACCTTC; CDR3aa: CASGADSGVYGYTF
j_gene: TRBJ1-3; v_gene: TRBV27; abundance: -; d_gene: -; CDR3nt: TGTGCCAGCAGTTTAGGCCCGGGCTCTGGAAACACCATATATTTT; CDR3aa: CASSLGPGSGNTIYF
j_gene: TRBJ2-5; v_gene: TRBV27; abundance: -; d_gene: -; CDR3nt: TGTGCCAGCACCCGATCGCGCGGGTCCGAGACCCAGTACTTC; CDR3aa: CASTRSRGSETQYF
j_gene: TRBJ2-2; v_gene: TRBV9; abundance: -; d_gene: -; CDR3nt: TGTGCCAGCAGCGAAGAACCCGGACAGCCTCCCGGGGAGCTGTTTTTT; CDR3aa: CASSEEPGQPPGELFF
j_gene: TRBJ2-3; v_gene: TRBV5-1; abundance: once; d_gene: -; CDR3nt: TGCGCCAGCAGCTTGGCCAGGGGACCAAGCACAGATACGCAGTATTTT; CDR3aa: CASSLARGPSTDTQYF
j_gene: TRBJ1-1; v_gene: TRBV7-8; abundance: many; d_gene: -; CDR3nt: TGTGCCAGCAGCTTAGCCCCCTTTAGCCCCCATCACCACACTGAAGCTTTCTTT; CDR3aa: CASSLAPFSPHHHTEAFF
j_gene: TRBJ2-4; v_gene: TRBV7-2; abundance: -; d_gene: TRBD2; CDR3nt: TGTGCCAGCAGCTTAGTGGTTAGCGGGGGCAAAAACATTCAGTACTTC; CDR3aa: CASSLVVSGGKNIQYF
j_gene: TRBJ2-7; v_gene: TRBV4-1; abundance: -; d_gene: TRBD2; CDR3nt: TGCGCCAGCAGCCAAGATCGCGGGAGCTCCTACGAGCAGTACTTC; CDR3aa: CASSQDRGSSYEQYF
j_gene: TRBJ1-3; v_gene: TRBV2; abundance: -; d_gene: -; CDR3nt: TGTGCCAGCAGTGGTGACAGGAACTCTGGAAACACCATATATTTT; CDR3aa: CASSGDRNSGNTIYF
j_gene: TRBJ2-2; v_gene: TRBV27; abundance: -; d_gene: TRBD2; CDR3nt: TGTGCCAGCAGTTTTCGGGGACTAGGAGGGACCGGGGAGCTGTTTTTT; CDR3aa: CASSFRGLGGTGELFF
j_gene: TRBJ1-5; v_gene: TRBV7-6; abundance: -; d_gene: -; CDR3nt: TGTGAAGACGGCAGGGTTAGAGGTACGATTCAGCCCCAGCATTTT; CDR3aa: CEDGRVRGTIQPQHF
j_gene: TRBJ2-5; v_gene: TRBV18; abundance: -; d_gene: TRBD2; CDR3nt: TGTGCCAGCGGGACCCAGCGGGGGGCGCGAGAGACCCAGTACTTC; CDR3aa: CASGTQRGARETQYF
j_gene: TRBJ2-7; v_gene: TRBV7-2; abundance: -; d_gene: -; CDR3nt: TGTGCCAGCAGCTTTAAACAGTTGGTGGAGCAGTACTTC; CDR3aa: CASSFKQLVEQYF
j_gene: TRBJ1-1; v_gene: TRBV27; abundance: -; d_gene: -; CDR3nt: TGTGCCAGCAGTCCCACACGCTTGAACACTGAAGCTTTCTTT; CDR3aa: CASSPTRLNTEAFF
j_gene: TRBJ2-7; v_gene: TRBV9; abundance: -; d_gene: TRBD1; CDR3nt: TGTGCCAGCAGCGGACCACCCGGGACAGGGGCTCTTCCGTACTTC; CDR3aa: CASSGPPGTGALPYF
j_gene: TRBJ2-1; v_gene: TRBV11-2; abundance: -; d_gene: TRBD2; CDR3nt: TGTGCCAGCAGCGGTAGCGGGAGTAATTATTGGCACAATGAGCAGTTCTTC; CDR3aa: CASSGSGSNYWHNEQFF
j_gene: TRBJ2-2; v_gene: TRBV5-1; abundance: -; d_gene: -; CDR3nt: TGCGCCAGCAGCCCCATTGCTCCGGGGAAGAACACCGGGGAGCTGTTTTTT; CDR3aa: CASSPIAPGKNTGELFF
j_gene: TRBJ1-5; v_gene: TRBV7-2; abundance: -; d_gene: -; CDR3nt: TGTGCCAGCAGCTCCACCGTTGGACACCTCCAGCCCCAGCATTTT; CDR3aa: CASSSTVGHLQPQHF
j_gene: TRBJ2-7; v_gene: TRBV7-9; abundance: -; d_gene: -; CDR3nt: TGTGCCAGCAGCCCATTGATCGGGACAATGTCGTACGAGCAGTACTTC; CDR3aa: CASSPLIGTMSYEQYF
j_gene: TRBJ1-6; v_gene: TRBV30; abundance: few; d_gene: -; CDR3nt: TGTGCCTGGAGGCAGGGCGGATCACCCCTCCACTTT; CDR3aa: CAWRQGGSPLHF
j_gene: TRBJ2-7; v_gene: TRBV7-9; abundance: -; d_gene: TRBD1; CDR3nt: TGTGCCGGACAGGGGGGCACCTACGAGCAGTACTTC; CDR3aa: CAGQGGTYEQYF
j_gene: TRBJ1-5; v_gene: TRBV18; abundance: -; d_gene: -; CDR3nt: TGTGCCAGCTCACCACGGCGGGCAACCGATCAGCCCCAGCATTTT; CDR3aa: CASSPRRATDQPQHF